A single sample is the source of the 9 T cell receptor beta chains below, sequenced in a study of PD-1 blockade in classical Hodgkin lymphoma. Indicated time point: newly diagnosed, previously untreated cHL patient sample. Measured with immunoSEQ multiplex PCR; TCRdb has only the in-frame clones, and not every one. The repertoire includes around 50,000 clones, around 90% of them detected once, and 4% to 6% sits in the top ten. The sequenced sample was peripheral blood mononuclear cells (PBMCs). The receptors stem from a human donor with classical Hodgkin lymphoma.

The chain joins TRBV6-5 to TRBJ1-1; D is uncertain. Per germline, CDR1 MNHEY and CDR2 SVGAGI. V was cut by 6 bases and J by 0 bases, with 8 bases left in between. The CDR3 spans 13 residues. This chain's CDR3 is CASSSLLNTEAFF. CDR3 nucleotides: TGTGCCAGCAGCTCCCTCTTGAACACTGAAGCTTTCTTT.

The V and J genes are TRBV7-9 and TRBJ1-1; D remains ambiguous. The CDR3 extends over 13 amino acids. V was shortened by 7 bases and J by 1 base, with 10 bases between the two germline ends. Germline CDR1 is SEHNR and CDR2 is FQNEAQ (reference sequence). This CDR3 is CASTRPQNTEAFF. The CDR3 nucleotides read TGTGCCAGCACCAGGCCCCAGAACACTGAAGCTTTCTTT.

The CDR3 sequence: CASSSSTDTQYF. The CDR3 DNA is TGTGCCAGCAGTTCGAGCACAGATACGCAGTATTTT. The rearrangement joins TRBV13 to TRBJ2-3; D is unclear. V shed 6 bases and J shed 0 bases, with 4 bases lying between them. The CDR3 extends over 12 amino acids. Germline assignment: CDR1 PRHDT and CDR2 FYEKMQ (reference sequence).

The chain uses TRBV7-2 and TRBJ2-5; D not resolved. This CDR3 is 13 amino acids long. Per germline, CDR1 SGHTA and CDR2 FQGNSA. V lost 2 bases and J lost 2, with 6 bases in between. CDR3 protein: CASSLNQQETQYF. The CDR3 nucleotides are TGTGCCAGCAGCTTAAACCAACAAGAGACCCAGTACTTC. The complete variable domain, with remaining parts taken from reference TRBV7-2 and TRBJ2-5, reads GAGVSQSPSNKVTEKGKDVELRCDPISGHTALYWYRQSLGQGLEFLIYFQGNSAPDKSGLPSDRFSAERTGGSVSTLTIQRTQQEDSAVYLCASSLNQQETQYFGPGTRLLVL.

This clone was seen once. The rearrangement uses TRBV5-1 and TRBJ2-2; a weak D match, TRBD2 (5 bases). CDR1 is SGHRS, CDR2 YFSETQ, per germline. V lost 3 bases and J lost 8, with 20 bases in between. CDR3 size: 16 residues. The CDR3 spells CASSWSGPGREGELFF. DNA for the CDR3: TGCGCCAGCAGCTGGTCCGGACCCGGAAGGGAGGGGGAGCTGTTTTTT.

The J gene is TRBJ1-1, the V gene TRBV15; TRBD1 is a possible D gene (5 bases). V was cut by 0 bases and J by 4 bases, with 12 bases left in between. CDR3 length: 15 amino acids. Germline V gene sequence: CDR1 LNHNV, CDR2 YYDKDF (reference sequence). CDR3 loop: CATSRERGVATEAFF. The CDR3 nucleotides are TGTGCCACCAGCAGAGAACGGGGGGTGGCCACTGAAGCTTTCTTT.

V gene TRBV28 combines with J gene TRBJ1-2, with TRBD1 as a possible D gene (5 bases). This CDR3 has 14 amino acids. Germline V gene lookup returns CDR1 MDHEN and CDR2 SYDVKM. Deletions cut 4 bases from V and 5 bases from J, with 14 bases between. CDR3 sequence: CASSSTGPSYGYTF. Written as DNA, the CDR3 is TGTGCCAGCAGTTCAACAGGCCCGAGTTATGGCTACACCTTC.

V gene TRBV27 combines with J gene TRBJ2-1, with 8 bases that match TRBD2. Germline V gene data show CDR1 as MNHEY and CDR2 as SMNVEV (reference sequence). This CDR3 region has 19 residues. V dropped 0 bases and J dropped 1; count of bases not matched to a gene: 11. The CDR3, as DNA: TGTGCCAGCAGTTTATCGGTGAGCGGCGGGAGGCGATCCTACAATGAGCAGTTCTTC. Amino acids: CASSLSVSGGRRSYNEQFF.

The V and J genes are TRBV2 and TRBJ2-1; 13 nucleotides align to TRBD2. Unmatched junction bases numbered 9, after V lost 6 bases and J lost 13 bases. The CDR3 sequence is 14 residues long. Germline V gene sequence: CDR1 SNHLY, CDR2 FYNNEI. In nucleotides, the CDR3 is TGTGCCAGCAGAGAGGGACTAGCGGGAACCCTACAGTTCTTC. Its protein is CASREGLAGTLQFF.